A selection of T cell receptor beta chains follows, all from one sample in a study of T cell responses to AZD1222 COVID-19 vaccine. The method was immunoSEQ multiplex PCR; TCRdb's version includes in-frame clones alone and lacks a portion of them. The repertoire holds 200,000 to 300,000 clones, with 85% to 95% as singletons. Source: peripheral blood, taken on day 0 of AZD1222 vaccination. These receptors originate from an adult in good health. Both conserved end residues are part of each CDR3.

TRBJ2-2 TRBV7-2 CASSLVRSGELFF
TRBJ2-1 TRBV28 CASSSSGRGYNEQFF
TRBJ1-2 TRBV3-1/TRBV3-2 CASSTGKWGYTF
TRBJ1-1 TRBV11-2 CASSLMGQGNTEAFF
TRBJ2-7 TRBV29-1 CSVYTSGSGEQYF
TRBJ2-7 TRBV6-5 CASSYRASYEQYF
TRBJ1-1 TRBV12-3/TRBV12-4 CASSLGGHTEAFF
TRBJ2-3 TRBV18 CASSLPFGTDTQYF
TRBJ2-7 TRBV10-3 CAISALAGYEQYF
TRBJ1-1 TRBV9 CASSPGLENTEAFF
TRBJ1-3 TRBV7-2 CASSLVGGRSGNTIYF
TRBJ1-1 TRBV7-2 CASSPGTGGGRAEAFF
TRBJ2-7 TRBV5-6 CASSLPRVGEQYF
TRBJ2-1 TRBV9 CASSVGRELYNEQFF
TRBJ2-7 TRBV5-1 CASTLGGTGGYEQYF
TRBJ1-5 TRBV2 CASSERGHWQPQHF
TRBJ1-1 TRBV6-5 CASHTGLWTEAFF
TRBJ2-3 TRBV5-1 CASSSARGTDTQYF
TRBJ2-7 TRBV27 CASGLTGGYEQYF
TRBJ1-2 TRBV5-1 CASSNGDSRTNYGYTF
TRBJ2-1 TRBV9 CASSPRPGADNEQFF
TRBJ1-4 TRBV19 CASRRQVNEKLFF
TRBJ1-5 TRBV2 CASSFDRGSWGNQPQHF
TRBJ1-4 TRBV5-1 CASSSGGQTNEKLFF
TRBJ1-3 TRBV28 CASSSRGNTIYF
TRBJ2-3 TRBV10-3 CAISESPDTQYF
TRBJ2-3 TRBV3-1/TRBV3-2 CASSQLAGGPDTQYF
TRBJ1-4 TRBV9 CASSPGPTTNEKLFF
TRBJ1-5 TRBV28 CASSFGSQGRSQPQHF
TRBJ2-7 TRBV9 CASSAQGASYEQYF
TRBJ1-2 TRBV28 CASSWTGDLAGYTF
TRBJ1-5 TRBV12-3/TRBV12-4 CASSVAAGPQHF
TRBJ2-2 TRBV7-3 CASSHSRDNTGELFF
TRBJ1-6 TRBV5-1 CASSLDLGYNSPLHF
TRBJ2-7 TRBV6-5 CASNAPGEQYF
TRBJ2-5 TRBV5-4 CASSWGIEETQYF
TRBJ2-3 TRBV28 CASSSERERADTQYF
TRBJ1-2 TRBV3-1/TRBV3-2 CASSQWDRGDGYTF
TRBJ2-3 TRBV9 CASSVGGAREQYF
TRBJ2-7 TRBV18 CASSPAAGGTYEQYF
TRBJ2-1 TRBV9 CASSVGGSGYNEQFF
TRBJ2-7 TRBV28 CASRNSPGGEQYF
TRBJ1-1 TRBV29-1 CSVVGQGKTEAFF
TRBJ2-7 TRBV5-8 CASSLEASVYEQYF
TRBJ2-2 TRBV3-1/TRBV3-2 CASSLIPTGLAGGTTGELFF
TRBJ2-5 TRBV2 CASTLRGGETQYF
TRBJ2-5 TRBV5-1 CASSLAIFFGTRRKETQYF
TRBJ2-7 TRBV18 CASSLRSGEQYF
TRBJ1-5 TRBV4-1 CASSLQTGNSNQPQHF
TRBJ2-6 TRBV5-1 CASSDQSSGANVLTF
TRBJ1-5 TRBV6-2/TRBV6-3 CASSDRGLYQPQHF
TRBJ1-6 TRBV10-3 CAISGVGTLHF